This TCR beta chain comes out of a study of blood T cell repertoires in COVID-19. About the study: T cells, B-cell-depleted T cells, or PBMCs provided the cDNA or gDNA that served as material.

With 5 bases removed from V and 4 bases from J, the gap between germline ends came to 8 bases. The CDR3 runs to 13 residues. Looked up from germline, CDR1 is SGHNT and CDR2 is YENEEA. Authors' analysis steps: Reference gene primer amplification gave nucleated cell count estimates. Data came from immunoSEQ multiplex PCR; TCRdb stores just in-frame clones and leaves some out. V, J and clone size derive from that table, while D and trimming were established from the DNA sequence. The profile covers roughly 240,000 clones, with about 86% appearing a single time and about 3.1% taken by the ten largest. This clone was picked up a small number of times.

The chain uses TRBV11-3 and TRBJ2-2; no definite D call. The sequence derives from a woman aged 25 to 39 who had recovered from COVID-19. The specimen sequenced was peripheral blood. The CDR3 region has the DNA TGTGCCAGCAGCCCCAGAACCACCGGGGAGCTGTTTTTT. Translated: CASSPRTTGELFF.